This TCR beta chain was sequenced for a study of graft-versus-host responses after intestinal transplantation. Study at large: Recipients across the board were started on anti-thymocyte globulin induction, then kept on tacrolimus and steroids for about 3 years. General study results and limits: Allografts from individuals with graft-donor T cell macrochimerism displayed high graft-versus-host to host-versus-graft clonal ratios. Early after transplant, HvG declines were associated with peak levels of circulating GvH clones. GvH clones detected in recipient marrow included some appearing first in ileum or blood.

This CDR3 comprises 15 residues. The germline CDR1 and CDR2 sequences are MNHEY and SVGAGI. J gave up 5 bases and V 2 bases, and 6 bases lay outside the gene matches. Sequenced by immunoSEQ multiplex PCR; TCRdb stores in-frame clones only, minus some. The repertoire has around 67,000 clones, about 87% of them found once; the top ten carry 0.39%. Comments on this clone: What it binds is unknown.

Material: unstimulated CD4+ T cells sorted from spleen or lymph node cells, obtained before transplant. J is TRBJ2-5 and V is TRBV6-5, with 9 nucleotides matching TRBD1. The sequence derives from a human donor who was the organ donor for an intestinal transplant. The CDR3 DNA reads TGTGCCAGCAGTTACCCGGGACAGGGAGGGGAGACCCAGTACTTC. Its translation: CASSYPGQGGETQYF.